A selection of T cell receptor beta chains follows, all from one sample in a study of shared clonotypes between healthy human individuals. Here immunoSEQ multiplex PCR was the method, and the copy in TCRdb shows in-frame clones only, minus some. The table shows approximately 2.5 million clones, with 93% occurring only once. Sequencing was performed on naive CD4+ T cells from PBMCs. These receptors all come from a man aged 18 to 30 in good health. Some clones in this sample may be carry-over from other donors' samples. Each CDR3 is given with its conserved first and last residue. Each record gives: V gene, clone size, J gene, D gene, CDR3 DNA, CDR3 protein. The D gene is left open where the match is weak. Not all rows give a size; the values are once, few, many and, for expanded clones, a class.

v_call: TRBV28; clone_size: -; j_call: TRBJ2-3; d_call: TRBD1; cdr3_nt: TGTGCCAGCAGGGACAGGGGAGGAAAAGATACGCAGTATTTT; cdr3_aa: CASRDRGGKDTQYF
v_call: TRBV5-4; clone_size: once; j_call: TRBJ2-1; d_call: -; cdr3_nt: TGTGCCAGCAGCCTGCGCAACGGAACATCCTACAATGAGCAGTTCTTC; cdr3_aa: CASSLRNGTSYNEQFF
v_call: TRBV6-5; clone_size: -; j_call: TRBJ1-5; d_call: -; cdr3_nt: TGTGCCAGCAGTAAGGAGGGGAGTAGCAATCAGCCCCAGCATTTT; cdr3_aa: CASSKEGSSNQPQHF
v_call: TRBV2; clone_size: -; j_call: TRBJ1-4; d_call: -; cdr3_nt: TGTGCCAGCAGTGAAGCGAGGGGGGCTGGGAAACTGTTTTTT; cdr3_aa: CASSEARGAGKLFF
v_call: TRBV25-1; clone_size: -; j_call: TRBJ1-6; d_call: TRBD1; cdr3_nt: TGTGCCAGCGGGACAGGGGGCTTTTCACCCCTCCACTTT; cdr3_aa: CASGTGGFSPLHF
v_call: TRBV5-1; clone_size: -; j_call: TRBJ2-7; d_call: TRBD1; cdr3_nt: TGCGCCGGTCGGACAGGTCCATCGGGGGAGCAGTACTTC; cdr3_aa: CAGRTGPSGEQYF
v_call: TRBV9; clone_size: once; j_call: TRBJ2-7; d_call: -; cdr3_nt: TGTGCCAGCAGCGGCCAGACCGGCTCCTACGAGCAGTACTTC; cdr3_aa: CASSGQTGSYEQYF
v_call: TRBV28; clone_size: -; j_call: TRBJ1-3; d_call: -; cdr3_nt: TGTGCCAGCAGGAATTCAAATCCCCCTTCGGGAAACACCATATATTTT; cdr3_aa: CASRNSNPPSGNTIYF
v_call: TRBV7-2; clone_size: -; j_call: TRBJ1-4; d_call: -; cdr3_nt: TGTGCCAGCAGCTCGGACACAGCAACTAATGAAAAACTGTTTTTT; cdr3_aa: CASSSDTATNEKLFF
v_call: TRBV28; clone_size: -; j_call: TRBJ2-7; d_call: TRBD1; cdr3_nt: TGTGCCAGCAGTTTATGGACAGGGGTGGGAGAGCAGTACTTC; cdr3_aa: CASSLWTGVGEQYF
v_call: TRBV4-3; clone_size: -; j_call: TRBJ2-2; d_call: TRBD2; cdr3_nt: TGCGCCAGCAGCCGTCGGCTAGCGGGGAACACCGGGGAGCTGTTTTTT; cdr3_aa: CASSRRLAGNTGELFF